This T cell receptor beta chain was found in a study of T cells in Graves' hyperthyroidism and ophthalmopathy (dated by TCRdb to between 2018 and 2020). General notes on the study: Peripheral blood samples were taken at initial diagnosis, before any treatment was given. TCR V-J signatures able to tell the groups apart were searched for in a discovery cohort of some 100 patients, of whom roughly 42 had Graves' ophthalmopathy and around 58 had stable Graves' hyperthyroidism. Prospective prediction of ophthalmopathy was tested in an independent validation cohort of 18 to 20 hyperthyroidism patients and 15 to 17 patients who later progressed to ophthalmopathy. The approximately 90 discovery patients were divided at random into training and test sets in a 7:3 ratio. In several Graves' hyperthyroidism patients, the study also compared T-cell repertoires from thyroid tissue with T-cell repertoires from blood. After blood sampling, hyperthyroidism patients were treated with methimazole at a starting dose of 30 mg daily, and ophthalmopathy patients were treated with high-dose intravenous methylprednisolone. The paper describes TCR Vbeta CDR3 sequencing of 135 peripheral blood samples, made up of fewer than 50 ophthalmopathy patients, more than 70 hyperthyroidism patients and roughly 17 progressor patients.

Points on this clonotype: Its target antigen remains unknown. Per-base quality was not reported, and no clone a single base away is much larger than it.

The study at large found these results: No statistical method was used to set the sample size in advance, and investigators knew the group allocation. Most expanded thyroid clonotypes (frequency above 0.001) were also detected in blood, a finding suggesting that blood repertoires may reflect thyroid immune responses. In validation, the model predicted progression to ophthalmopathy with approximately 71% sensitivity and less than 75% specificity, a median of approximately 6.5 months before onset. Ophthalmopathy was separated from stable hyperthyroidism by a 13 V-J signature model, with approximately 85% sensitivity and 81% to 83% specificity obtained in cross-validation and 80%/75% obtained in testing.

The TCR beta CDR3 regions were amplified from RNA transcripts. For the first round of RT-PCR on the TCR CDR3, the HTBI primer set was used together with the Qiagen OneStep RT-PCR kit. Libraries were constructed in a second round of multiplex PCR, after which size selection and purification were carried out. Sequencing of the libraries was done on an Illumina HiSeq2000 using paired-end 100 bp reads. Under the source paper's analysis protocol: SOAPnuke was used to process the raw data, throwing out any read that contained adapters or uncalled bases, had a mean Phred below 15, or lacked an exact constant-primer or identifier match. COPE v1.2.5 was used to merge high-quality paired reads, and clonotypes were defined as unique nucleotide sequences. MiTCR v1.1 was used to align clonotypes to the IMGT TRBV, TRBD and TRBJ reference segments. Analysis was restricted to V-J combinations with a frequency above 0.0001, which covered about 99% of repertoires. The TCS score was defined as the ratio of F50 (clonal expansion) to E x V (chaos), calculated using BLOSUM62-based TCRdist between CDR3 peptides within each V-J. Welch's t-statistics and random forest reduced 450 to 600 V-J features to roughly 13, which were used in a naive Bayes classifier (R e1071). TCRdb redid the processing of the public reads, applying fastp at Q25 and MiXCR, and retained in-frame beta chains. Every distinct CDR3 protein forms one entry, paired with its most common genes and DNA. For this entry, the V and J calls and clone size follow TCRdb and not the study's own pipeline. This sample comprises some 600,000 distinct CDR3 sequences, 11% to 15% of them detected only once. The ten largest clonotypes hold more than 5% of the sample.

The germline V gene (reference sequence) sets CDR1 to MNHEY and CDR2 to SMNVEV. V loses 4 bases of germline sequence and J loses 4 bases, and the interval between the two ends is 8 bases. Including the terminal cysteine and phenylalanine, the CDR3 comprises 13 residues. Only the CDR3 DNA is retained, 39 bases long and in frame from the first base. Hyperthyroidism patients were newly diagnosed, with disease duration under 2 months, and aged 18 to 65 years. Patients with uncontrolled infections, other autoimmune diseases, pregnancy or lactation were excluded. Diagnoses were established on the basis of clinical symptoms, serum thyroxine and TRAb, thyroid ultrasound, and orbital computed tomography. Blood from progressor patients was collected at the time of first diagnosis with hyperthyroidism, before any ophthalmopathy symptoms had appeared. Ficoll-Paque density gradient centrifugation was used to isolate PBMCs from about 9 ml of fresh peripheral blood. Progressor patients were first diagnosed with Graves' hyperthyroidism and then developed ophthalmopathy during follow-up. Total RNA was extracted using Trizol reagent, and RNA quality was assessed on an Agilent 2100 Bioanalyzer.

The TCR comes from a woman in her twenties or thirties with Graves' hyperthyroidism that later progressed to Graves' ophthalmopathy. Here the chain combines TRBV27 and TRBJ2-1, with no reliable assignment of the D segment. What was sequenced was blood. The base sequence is TGTGCCAGCAGTTACGGTCAATACAATGAGCAGTTCTTC. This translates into CASSYGQYNEQFF.